These 4 T cell receptor beta chains were all obtained from the same sample, sequenced in a study of shared clonotypes between healthy human individuals. Using immunoSEQ multiplex PCR, the repertoire was profiled, and TCRdb retains in-frame clones only, with some absent. The sample has roughly 650,000 clones; about 96% are singletons. CD8 cells regarded as naive lacked CD45RO, were positively chosen for CCR7, and omitted terminally differentiated effector memory CD45RA+ cells. The sequenced sample consisted of naive CD8+ T cells sorted from blood. These TCRs come from a woman aged 25 to 45 in good health.

This clone was recorded once. V and J are TRBV5-6 and TRBJ1-2, with 7 positions matching TRBD1. With 4 bases clipped from V and 4 bases from J, the junction kept 13 bases outside the gene matches. This CDR3 is 16 amino acids long. CDR1 SGHDT and CDR2 YYEEEE come from the germline V gene. In nucleotides, the CDR3 is TGTGCCAGCAGCCCAGGGACAGAGCTTGTGAGCTATGGCTACACCTTC. This sequence encodes CASSPGTELVSYGYTF.

This chain uses TRBV7-7 with TRBJ2-1, with D possibly TRBD1 on 7 matching bases. The CDR3 spans 14 residues. Trimming cost V 1 base and J 10 bases, with 14 bases left between them. CDR1 SSHAT and CDR2 FNYEAQ come from the germline V gene (reference sequence). The chain's CDR3 is CASSLEAGGGEQFF. The CDR3 DNA sequence: TGTGCCAGCAGCTTAGAAGCAGGGGGAGGAGAGCAGTTCTTC.

This chain joins TRBV11-1 and TRBJ2-5, with D uncertain. V lost 6 bases and J 5 bases, leaving 7 bases between the germline ends. This CDR3 has 11 residues. CDR1 is SGHAT, CDR2 FQDESV, per germline (reference sequence). The CDR3 sequence is CASSYMETQYF. In DNA form, the CDR3 reads TGTGCCAGCAGTTATATGGAGACCCAGTACTTC.

This chain's CDR3 is CATQDRVNTEAFF. In DNA form, the CDR3 reads TGTGCCACCCAGGACAGGGTGAACACTGAAGCTTTCTTT. The chain uses TRBV28 and TRBJ1-1, with 8 positions matching TRBD1. The CDR3 totals 13 residues. The germline V gene encodes CDR1 MDHEN and CDR2 SYDVKM. J gave up 0 bases and V 10 bases, and 4 bases lay outside the gene matches.